This TCR beta chain was captured in a study of OX40 agonist ivuxolimab in advanced cancers. Study as a whole: Every 2 weeks, patients received ivuxolimab intravenously, dosed at 0.01 to 10 mg/kg. Dose-escalation patients were diagnosed with hepatocellular carcinoma, melanoma, renal cell cancer or head and neck cancer. Study observations and caveats: The study observed clonal expansion of CD4+ and CD8+ blood T cells by week 6 at 0.1 to 3.0 mg/kg. Expanded clones were, on average, more numerous among CD8+ T cells than CD4+.

On this clone itself: Its specificity is not known.

Data came from immunoSEQ multiplex PCR; TCRdb stores just in-frame clones and leaves some out. In the table there are about 19,000 clones, about 86% of which are singletons. The V gene's germline CDR1 is GTSNPN and CDR2 SVGIG (reference sequence). The ends were cut back, 2 bases at V and 3 bases at J, with 11 bases in the middle. This CDR3 spans 13 amino acids. Here the sequenced sample was CD4+ or CD8+ T cells sorted from blood, taken in a trial of the OX40 agonist ivuxolimab. The clonotype originates from an adult with an advanced solid tumor such as melanoma, head and neck, liver or kidney cancer. V and J are TRBV30 and TRBJ2-7, with D tentatively TRBD2 (6 bases). The CDR3: CAWSTTSGYEQYF. CDR3 nucleotides: TGTGCCTGGAGTACGACTAGTGGCTACGAGCAGTACTTC. Combining the CDR3 with reference TRBV30 and TRBJ2-7 gives the whole variable domain SQTIHQWPATLVQPVGSPLSLECTVEGTSNPNLYWYRQAAGRGLQLLFYSVGIGQISSEVPQNLSASRPQDRQFILSSKKLLLSDSGFYLCAWSTTSGYEQYFGPGTRLTVT.